A single sample gave rise to the 8 T cell receptor beta chains below, sequenced in a study of post-analysis software for immune sequencing data. Study-level results: There were about five TRBV segments more frequent in patients than controls, and TRBV5-6, TRBV5-1 and TRBV20-1 were among them.

The antigens for these receptors are not known. Carried by the TCR beta cDNA libraries were unique molecular identifiers. TCRdb re-analysed the PCR reads in MiXCR, keeping a single row per CDR3 protein. The repertoire has about 810,000 distinct CDR3 sequences, 53% of them found once; the top ten carry 4.6%. Sequences were obtained from blood. The source of these receptors is a girl aged 5-17 years with multiple sclerosis.

In this sample, this clonotype turned up a few times. The chain employs TRBV3-1 and TRBJ2-1; 7 bases are a match to TRBD2. The CDR3 contains 15 residues. In germline, CDR1 is LGHDT, CDR2 YNNKEL (reference sequence). With 5 bases clipped from V and 7 bases from J, the junction kept 11 bases outside the gene matches. CDR3 DNA sequence: TGTGCCAGCAGCGTTAAGACCCTCGGGGGGAATGAGCAGTTCTTC. Protein sequence: CASSVKTLGGNEQFF.

The chain uses TRBV5-6 and TRBJ1-6; D is unresolved. The germline V gene encodes CDR1 SGHDT and CDR2 YYEEEE. Trimming shortened V by 0 bases and J by 7 bases, and 8 bases separated the two germline ends. The CDR3 spans 14 residues. CDR3 loop: CASSLGQMNSPLHF. The CDR3 region has the DNA TGTGCCAGCAGCTTGGGGCAAATGAATTCACCCCTCCACTTT.

The chain links TRBV11-1 to TRBJ2-1; the D gene is possibly TRBD2 (6 bases). V was pared by 7 bases and J by 2 bases, with 15 bases between. This CDR3 has 15 amino acids. Germline V gene sequence: CDR1 SGHAT, CDR2 FQDESV (reference sequence). CDR3 residues: CASTYRDSPYNEQFF. For the CDR3, the DNA is TGTGCCAGCACCTACCGGGACTCACCCTACAATGAGCAGTTCTTC.

The chain combines TRBV5-1 with TRBJ2-3; D possibly uses TRBD1 or TRBD2 (5 bases each). With 3 bases removed from V and 5 bases from J, the gap between germline ends came to 16 bases. CDR3 length equals 15 residues. Germline loops: CDR1 SGHRS, CDR2 YFSETQ. This CDR3 reads CASSSVGARGDTQYF. In DNA form, the CDR3 reads TGCGCCAGCAGCTCCGTCGGGGCGAGAGGAGATACGCAGTATTTT.

The chain has TRBV7-9 and TRBJ2-7; tentatively, D is TRBD1 (6 bases). Germline V gives CDR1 SEHNR, CDR2 FQNEAQ (reference sequence). The CDR3 has 15 residues. V was clipped by 5 bases and J by 3 bases, with 17 bases between them. The CDR3 DNA sequence: TGTGCCAGCAGCACCAGTACCGGACAGTACTACGAGCAGTACTTC. It is translated as CASSTSTGQYYEQYF.

V is TRBV30 and J is TRBJ1-5; 7 bases align to TRBD1. This CDR3 has 13 amino acids. The germline V gene has CDR1 GTSNPN and CDR2 SVGIG (reference sequence). With 2 bases clipped from V and 6 bases from J, the junction kept 4 bases outside the gene matches. The CDR3 protein is CAWSRQGSQPQHF. Here the CDR3 DNA reads TGTGCCTGGAGTCGACAGGGAAGTCAGCCCCAGCATTTT.

The rearrangement uses TRBV3-1 and TRBJ1-4; tentatively, D is TRBD1 (6 bases). The germline V gene has CDR1 LGHDT and CDR2 YNNKEL (reference sequence). This CDR3 has 18 amino acids. Trimming took off 5 bases at V and 0 bases at J, with 19 bases between the two ends. The CDR3 DNA is TGTGCCAGCAGCACTAGGACAACAGGGTTGCCAACTAATGAAAAACTGTTTTTT. It translates to CASSTRTTGLPTNEKLFF.

This clonotype occurred once. The rearrangement uses TRBV11-3 and TRBJ2-1; D is perhaps TRBD1 (6 bases). Germline V gene lookup returns CDR1 SGHNT and CDR2 YENEEA. The V end was cut by 4 bases, the J end by 3 bases, with 10 bases between. The CDR3 has 14 amino acids. This CDR3 is CASSSMDSYNEQFF. The CDR3 DNA is TGTGCCAGCAGCTCCATGGACAGCTACAATGAGCAGTTCTTC.